These 19 T cell receptor beta chains originate from one sample sequenced in a study of CD8 T cells in Susac syndrome. Random hexamers were used to reverse transcribe the RNA input (0.5 to 1 ug). TCRdb re-derived calls from the immunoSEQ multiplex PCR reads in MiXCR, one entry per CDR3 protein. The sample yields more than 95,000 distinct CDR3 sequences, about 92% seen once. The sample comprised CD4+ T cells from PBMCs. These receptors all stem from a human donor with multiple sclerosis.

V and J are TRBV23-1 and TRBJ1-5; D is undetermined. TRBV23-1 is placed among ORFs of uncertain function. V was cut by 0 bases and J by 1 base, with 22 bases left in between. The CDR3 totals 20 residues. CDR3 loop: CASSQSASVVLSRSNQPQHF. CDR3 in DNA: TGCGCCAGCAGTCAATCTGCCAGCGTGGTCTTATCGAGGAGCAATCAGCCCCAGCATTTT.

V is TRBV7-9 and J is TRBJ1-2; possibly TRBD1 for D (6 bases). The V end was cut by 5 bases, the J end by 4 bases, with 20 bases between. Germline assignment: CDR1 SEHNR and CDR2 FQNEAQ (reference sequence). The CDR3 is made up of 16 amino acids. The CDR3 sequence is CASSGAGGRRIYGYTF. DNA for the CDR3: TGTGCCAGCAGCGGGGCGGGGGGCCGACGGATCTATGGCTACACCTTC.

The chain has TRBV11-2 and TRBJ2-1, with TRBD2 matching over 13 bases. V lost 5 bases and J lost 11; bases outside the gene matches: 6. This CDR3 is 14 amino acids long. The V gene's germline CDR1 is SGHAT and CDR2 FQNNGV. This CDR3 reads CASSRTSGGRQQFF. The CDR3 DNA sequence: TGTGCCAGCAGCCGGACTAGCGGGGGTCGGCAGCAGTTCTTC.

The chain has TRBV7-9 and TRBJ2-2; D is undetermined. Trimming stripped 2 bases from V and 3 bases from J, with 13 bases between. Germline lookup yields CDR1 SEHNR and CDR2 FQNEAQ (reference sequence). The CDR3 contains 16 residues. CDR3 sequence reads: CASSLSPGTYTGELFF. Here the CDR3 DNA reads TGTGCCAGCAGCTTATCTCCAGGCACCTACACCGGGGAGCTGTTTTTT.

V usage is TRBV15 and J usage is TRBJ2-6; D gene ambiguous. V lost 3 bases to trimming and J lost 3 bases, with 9 bases between them. CDR1 is LNHNV, CDR2 YYDKDF, per germline (reference sequence). CDR3 length equals 15 residues. CDR3: CATSSQVFGANVLTF. CDR3 nucleotide sequence: TGTGCCACCAGCAGCCAAGTTTTTGGGGCCAACGTCCTGACTTTC.

V gene TRBV3-1 combines with J gene TRBJ2-5, with 8 bases matching TRBD1. In germline, CDR1 is LGHDT, CDR2 YNNKEL (reference sequence). V dropped 7 bases and J dropped 4; count of bases not matched to a gene: 8. CDR3 length: 14 amino acids. CDR3: CASNRTGLRETQYF. DNA for the CDR3: TGTGCCAGCAACCGGACAGGGCTGCGAGAGACCCAGTACTTC.

This clonotype has only one observation. The CDR3 region has the DNA TGTGCCAGCAGTCCCCACCGGAACTCCTATGGCTACACCTTC. This encodes CASSPHRNSYGYTF. The V and J genes are TRBV12-3 or TRBV12-4 and TRBJ1-2; D is undetermined. The V and J ends lost 5 bases and 4 bases respectively, with 14 bases between them. The CDR3 consists of 14 residues.

This clonotype was counted once. The gene calls are TRBV5-1 and TRBJ1-3; 10 bases fit TRBD1. In germline, CDR1 is SGHRS, CDR2 YFSETQ. The J segment lost 4 bases and the V segment lost 4 bases, leaving 8 bases of the junction unmatched. The CDR3 extends over 16 amino acids. CDR3: CASSLRQGASGNTIYF. The CDR3 DNA sequence: TGCGCCAGCAGCCTTAGACAGGGGGCGTCGGGAAACACCATATATTTT.

V and J are TRBV19 and TRBJ1-6; 9 positions agree with TRBD1. This CDR3 is 15 amino acids long. V shed 4 bases, J shed 5 bases, and the junction held 3 bases outside the gene matches. The germline V gene encodes CDR1 LNHDA and CDR2 SQIVND (reference sequence). DNA of the CDR3: TGTGCCAGTAGTACGGGGGACAGGGATAATTCACCCCTCCACTTT. Translation: CASSTGDRDNSPLHF.

The rearrangement links TRBV11-2 to TRBJ2-5, with D possibly TRBD1 on 5 matching bases. Germline V gives CDR1 SGHAT, CDR2 FQNNGV. The V and J ends lost 1 base and 4 bases respectively, with 13 bases between them. This CDR3 spans 15 amino acids. The CDR3 DNA reads TGTGCCAGCAGCTTAGTAAGGGGTGTAAGAGAGACCCAGTACTTC. Translation: CASSLVRGVRETQYF.

J is TRBJ2-5 and V is TRBV14; no reliable D call. The CDR3 sequence is 12 residues long. CDR1 is SGHDN, CDR2 FVKESK, per germline. V was shortened by 1 base and J by 3 bases, with 3 bases between the two germline ends. CDR3 nucleotides: TGTGCCAGCAGCCAAGTTGAAGAGACCCAGTACTTC. Translation gives CASSQVEETQYF.

The chain employs TRBV5-6 and TRBJ2-7; D ambiguous. This CDR3 comprises 13 residues. Germline V gene sequence: CDR1 SGHDT, CDR2 YYEEEE. V was cut by 0 bases and J by 2 bases, with 6 bases left in between. CDR3 in DNA: TGTGCCAGCAGCTTGGGAATCCCCTACGAGCAGTACTTC. This sequence encodes CASSLGIPYEQYF.

The chain's CDR3 is CASSQDLGAEGYTF. CDR3 DNA sequence: TGTGCCAGCAGCCAAGATCTTGGGGCGGAAGGCTACACCTTC. The chain has TRBV3-1 and TRBJ1-2, with D perhaps TRBD1 (5 bases). Between the trimmed V and J ends, which lost 0 bases and 8 bases, there was a span of 13 bases. The CDR3 is made up of 14 amino acids. Per germline, CDR1 LGHDT and CDR2 YNNKEL (reference sequence).

The chain is built from TRBV28 and TRBJ2-3; 8 bases line up with TRBD1. The CDR3 has 16 residues. CDR1 and CDR2 from the germline V gene are MDHEN and SYDVKM. With 3 bases clipped from V and 5 bases from J, the junction kept 10 bases outside the gene matches. Written as DNA, the CDR3 is TGTGCCAGCAGTTTGGGCGGACAGGGATCGAGAGATACGCAGTATTTT. Its protein product is CASSLGGQGSRDTQYF.

This clonotype was found once. This chain connects TRBV20-1 to TRBJ1-3, with 8 bases lining up with TRBD1. The V gene's germline CDR1 is DFQATT and CDR2 SNEGSKA (reference sequence). Trimming cost V 3 bases and J 0 bases; bases outside gene matches: 7. CDR3 length: 16 amino acids. The CDR3 DNA reads as TGCAGTGCTAGTCCACAGGGGGTTGACTCTGGAAACACCATATATTTT. Its protein is CSASPQGVDSGNTIYF.

The chain combines TRBV6-5 with TRBJ1-5, with 11 bases that match TRBD1. Trimming at V came to 5 bases and at J to 7 bases, leaving 4 bases not matched to a gene. The CDR3 contains 14 residues. Germline V gives CDR1 MNHEY, CDR2 SVGAGI. The CDR3 reads CASSPGTGGQPQHF. CDR3 DNA: TGTGCCAGCAGTCCCGGGACAGGGGGGCAGCCCCAGCATTTT.

In the case of this clonotype: Its ends do not fully match the called genes, so a read error is possible. V and J are TRBV7-7 and TRBJ2-7; TRBD2 might be the D (6 bases). The CDR3 length is 15 residues. In germline, CDR1 is SSHAT, CDR2 FNYEAQ (reference sequence). This CDR3 reads CASSLAAGETYEQYF. CDR3 in DNA: TGTGCTAGCAGCTTAGCGGCAGGAGAAACCTACGAGCAGTACTTC.

The J gene is TRBJ1-4, the V gene TRBV19, with D possibly TRBD1 on 5 matching bases. Trimming pared 7 bases from V and 5 bases from J, leaving 20 bases between. There are 16 residues in the CDR3. Looked up from germline, CDR1 is LNHDA and CDR2 is SQIVND (reference sequence). CDR3 sequence reads: CASKTGRISMNEKLFF. In DNA form, the CDR3 reads TGTGCCAGTAAAACGGGACGAATCTCCATGAATGAAAAACTGTTTTTT. The full variable domain, with the rest looked up from reference TRBV19 and TRBJ1-4, is DGGITQSPKYLFRKEGQNVTLSCEQNLNHDAMYWYRQDPGQGLRLIYYSQIVNDFQKGDIAEGYSVSREKKESFPLTVTSAQKNPTAFYLCASKTGRISMNEKLFFGSGTQLSVL.

V gene TRBV20-1 combines with J gene TRBJ1-4, with D hard to call. The CDR3 loop spans 12 amino acids. Germline V CDR1 and CDR2: DFQATT, SNEGSKA (reference sequence). V gave up 0 bases and J gave up 8 bases, with 7 bases separating them. In nucleotides, the CDR3 is TGCAGTGCTAGAGATATACGGGAAAAACTGTTTTTT. Protein sequence: CSARDIREKLFF.